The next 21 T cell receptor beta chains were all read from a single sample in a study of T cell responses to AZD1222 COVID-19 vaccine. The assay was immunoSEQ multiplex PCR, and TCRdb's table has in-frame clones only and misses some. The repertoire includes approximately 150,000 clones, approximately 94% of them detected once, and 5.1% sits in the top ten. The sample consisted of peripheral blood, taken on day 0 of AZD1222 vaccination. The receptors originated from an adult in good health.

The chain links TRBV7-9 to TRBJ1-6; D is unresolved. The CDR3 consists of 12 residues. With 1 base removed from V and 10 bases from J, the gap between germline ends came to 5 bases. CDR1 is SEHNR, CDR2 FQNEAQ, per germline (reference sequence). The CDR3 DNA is TGTGCCAGCAGCTTAGGCGCGTCACCCCTCCACTTT. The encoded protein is CASSLGASPLHF.

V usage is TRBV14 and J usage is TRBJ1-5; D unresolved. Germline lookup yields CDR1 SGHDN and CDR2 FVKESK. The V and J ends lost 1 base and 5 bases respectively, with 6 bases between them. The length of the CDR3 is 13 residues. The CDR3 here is CASSQGIDQPQHF. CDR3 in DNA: TGTGCCAGCAGCCAAGGGATAGATCAGCCCCAGCATTTT.

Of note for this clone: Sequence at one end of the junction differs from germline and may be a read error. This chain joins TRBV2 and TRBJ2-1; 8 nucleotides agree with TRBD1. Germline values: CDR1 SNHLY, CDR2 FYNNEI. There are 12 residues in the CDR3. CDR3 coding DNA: TGTGCCAGCAGTGAGGGACCGGGACAGGAGCTCTTC. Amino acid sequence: CASSEGPGQELF.

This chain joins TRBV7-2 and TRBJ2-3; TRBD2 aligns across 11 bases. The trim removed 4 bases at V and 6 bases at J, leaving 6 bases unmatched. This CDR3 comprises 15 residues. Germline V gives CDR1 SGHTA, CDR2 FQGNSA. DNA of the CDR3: TGTGCCAGCAGCTGGGATAGCGGGGGGGCTGATACGCAGTATTTT. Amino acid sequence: CASSWDSGGADTQYF.

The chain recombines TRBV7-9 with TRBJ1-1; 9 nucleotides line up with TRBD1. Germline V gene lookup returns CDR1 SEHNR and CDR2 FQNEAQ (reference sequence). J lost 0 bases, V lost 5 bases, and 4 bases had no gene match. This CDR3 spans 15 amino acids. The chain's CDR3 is CASSPDRGMNTEAFF. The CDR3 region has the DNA TGTGCCAGCAGCCCGGACAGGGGAATGAACACTGAAGCTTTCTTT.

Here the CDR3 reads CASSTGEGVYGYTF. CDR3 nucleotide sequence: TGTGCCAGCAGCACCGGGGAGGGGGTCTATGGCTACACCTTC. The chain joins TRBV13 to TRBJ1-2; D possibly corresponds to TRBD1 (6 bases). The CDR3 extends over 14 amino acids. Germline lookup yields CDR1 PRHDT and CDR2 FYEKMQ (reference sequence). V lost 5 bases to trimming and J lost 4 bases, with 14 bases between them.

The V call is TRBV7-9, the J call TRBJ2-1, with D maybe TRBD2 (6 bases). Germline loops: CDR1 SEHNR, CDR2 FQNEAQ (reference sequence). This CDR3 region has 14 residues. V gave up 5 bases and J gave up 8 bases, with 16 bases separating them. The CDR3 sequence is CASSPGTLGDEQFF. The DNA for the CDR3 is TGTGCCAGCAGCCCCGGGACTCTGGGGGATGAGCAGTTCTTC.

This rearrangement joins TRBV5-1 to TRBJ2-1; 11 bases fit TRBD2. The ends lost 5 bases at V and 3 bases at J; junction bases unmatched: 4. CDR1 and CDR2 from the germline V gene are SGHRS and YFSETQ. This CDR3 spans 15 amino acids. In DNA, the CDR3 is TGCGCCAGCAGAGCTAGCGGGGGGAACTACAATGAGCAGTTCTTC. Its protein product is CASRASGGNYNEQFF.

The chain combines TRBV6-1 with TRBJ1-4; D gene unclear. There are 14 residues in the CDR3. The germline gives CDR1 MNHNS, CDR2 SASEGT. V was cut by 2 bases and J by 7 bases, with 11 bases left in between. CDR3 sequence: CASSENFQVEKLFF. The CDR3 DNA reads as TGTGCCAGCAGTGAAAATTTTCAAGTTGAAAAACTGTTTTTT.

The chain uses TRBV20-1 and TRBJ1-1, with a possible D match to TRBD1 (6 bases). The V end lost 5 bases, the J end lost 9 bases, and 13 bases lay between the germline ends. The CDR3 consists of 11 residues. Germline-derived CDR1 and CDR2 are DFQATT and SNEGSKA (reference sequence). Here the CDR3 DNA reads TGCAGTGCTCAGGGGAGCGGTAAAGCTTTCTTT. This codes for CSAQGSGKAFF.

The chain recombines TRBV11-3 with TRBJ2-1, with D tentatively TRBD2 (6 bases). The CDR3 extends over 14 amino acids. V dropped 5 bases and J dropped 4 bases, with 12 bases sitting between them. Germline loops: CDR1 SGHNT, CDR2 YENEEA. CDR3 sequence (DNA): TGTGCCAGCAGCCCGAGGGGACTTTACAATGAGCAGTTCTTC. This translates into CASSPRGLYNEQFF.

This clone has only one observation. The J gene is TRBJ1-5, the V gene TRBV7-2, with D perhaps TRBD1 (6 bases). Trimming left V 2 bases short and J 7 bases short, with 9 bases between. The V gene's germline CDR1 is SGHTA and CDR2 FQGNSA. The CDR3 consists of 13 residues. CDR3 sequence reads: CASSLQQGQPQHF. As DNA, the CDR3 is TGTGCCAGCAGCTTACAACAGGGCCAGCCCCAGCATTTT. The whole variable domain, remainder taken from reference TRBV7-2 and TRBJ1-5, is GAGVSQSPSNKVTEKGKDVELRCDPISGHTALYWYRQSLGQGLEFLIYFQGNSAPDKSGLPSDRFSAERTGGSVSTLTIQRTQQEDSAVYLCASSLQQGQPQHFGDGTRLSIL.

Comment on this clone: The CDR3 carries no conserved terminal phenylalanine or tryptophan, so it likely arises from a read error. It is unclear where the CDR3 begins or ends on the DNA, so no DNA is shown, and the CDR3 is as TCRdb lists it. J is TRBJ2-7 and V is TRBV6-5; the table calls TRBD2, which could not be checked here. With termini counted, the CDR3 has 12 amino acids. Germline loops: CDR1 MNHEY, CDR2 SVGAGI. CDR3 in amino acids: CASSYSGGWRPT.

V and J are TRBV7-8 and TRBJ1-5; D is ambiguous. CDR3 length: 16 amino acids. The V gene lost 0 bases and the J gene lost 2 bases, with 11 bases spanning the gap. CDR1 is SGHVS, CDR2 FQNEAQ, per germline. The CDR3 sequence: CASSLAVAVGNQPQHF. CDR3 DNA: TGTGCCAGCAGCTTAGCTGTGGCGGTAGGCAATCAGCCCCAGCATTTT.

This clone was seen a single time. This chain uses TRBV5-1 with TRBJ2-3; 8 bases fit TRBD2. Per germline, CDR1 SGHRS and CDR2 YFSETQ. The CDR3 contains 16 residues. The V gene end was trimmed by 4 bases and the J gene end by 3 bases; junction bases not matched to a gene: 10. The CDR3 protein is CASSKGTGGRTDTQYF. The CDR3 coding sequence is TGCGCCAGCAGCAAAGGGACGGGAGGGCGGACAGATACGCAGTATTTT.

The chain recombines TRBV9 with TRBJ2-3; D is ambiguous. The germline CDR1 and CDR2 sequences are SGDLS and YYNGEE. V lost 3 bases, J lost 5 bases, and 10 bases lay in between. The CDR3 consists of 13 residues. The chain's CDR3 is CASSAAPGDTQYF. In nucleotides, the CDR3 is TGTGCCAGCAGCGCAGCCCCGGGAGATACGCAGTATTTT.

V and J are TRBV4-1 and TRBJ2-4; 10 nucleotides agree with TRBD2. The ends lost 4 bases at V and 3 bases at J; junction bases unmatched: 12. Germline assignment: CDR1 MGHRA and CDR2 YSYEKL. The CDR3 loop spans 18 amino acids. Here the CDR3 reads CASSPPIAGGMGKNIQYF. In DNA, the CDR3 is TGCGCCAGCAGCCCGCCCATAGCGGGGGGAATGGGCAAAAACATTCAGTACTTC.

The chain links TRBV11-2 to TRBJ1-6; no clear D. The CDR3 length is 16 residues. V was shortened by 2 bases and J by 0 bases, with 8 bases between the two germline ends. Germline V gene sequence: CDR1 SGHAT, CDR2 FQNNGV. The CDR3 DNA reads TGTGCCAGCAGCTTAAGCTGGAGCTCCTATAATTCACCCCTCCACTTT. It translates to CASSLSWSSYNSPLHF.

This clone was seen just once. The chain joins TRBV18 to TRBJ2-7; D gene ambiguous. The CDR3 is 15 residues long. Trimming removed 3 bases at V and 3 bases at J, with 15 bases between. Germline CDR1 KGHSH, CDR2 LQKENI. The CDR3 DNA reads TGTGCCAGCTCACCGATCTCTGGCCCCTACTACGAGCAGTACTTC. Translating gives CASSPISGPYYEQYF.

Written as DNA, the CDR3 is TGTGCCAGCAGCTTGGTAGCGGGAGGAACAGATACGCAGTATTTT. Amino acids: CASSLVAGGTDTQYF. The J gene is TRBJ2-3, the V gene TRBV5-6, with 10 bases matching TRBD2. Trimming removed 0 bases from V and 3 bases from J; junction bases left unmatched: 1. The CDR3 has 15 amino acids. Per the germline V gene, CDR1 is SGHDT and CDR2 is YYEEEE.

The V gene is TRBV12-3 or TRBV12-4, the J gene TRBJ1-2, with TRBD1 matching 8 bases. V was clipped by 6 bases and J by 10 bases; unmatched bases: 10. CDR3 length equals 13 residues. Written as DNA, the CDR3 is TGTGCCAGCAGCCCCGGGACAGGAGTAGACTACACCTTC. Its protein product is CASSPGTGVDYTF.